The clone carrying this T cell receptor beta chain was recorded at least ten times. Antigen specificity is unknown. Trimming shortened V by 5 bases and J by 4 bases, and 15 bases separated the two germline ends. The CDR3 totals 14 residues. The V gene's germline CDR1 is SGHKS and CDR2 YYEKEE (reference sequence). This specimen comes from a study of Graves' ophthalmopathy and Graves' hyperthyroidism. Across the study: Peripheral blood was gathered at the point of initial diagnosis, before any treatment started.

Enrollment excluded any patients with other autoimmune diseases, uncontrolled infections, pregnancy or lactation. Study findings and constraints: The 13-signature model separated ophthalmopathy from stable hyperthyroidism at 85% to 90% sensitivity and about 80% specificity. Forecasting of ophthalmopathy progression by the model achieved around 71% sensitivity and 72% to 75% specificity.

From RNA, the CDR3 regions of TCR beta chains were amplified and sequenced. After a first-round RT-PCR with HTBI primers, a second-round multiplex PCR was run. TCRdb redid the calling of the multiplex PCR reads with MiXCR, one entry per CDR3 protein. The sample gives 600,000 to 950,000 distinct CDR3 sequences, about 44% of which show up once; less than 55% is in the top ten. The receptor's source is an adult man with Graves' ophthalmopathy. The sample was peripheral blood. The chain links TRBV5-5 to TRBJ1-1, with D maybe TRBD1 (6 bases). The CDR3 sequence: CASRITGLGTEAFF. CDR3 in DNA: TGTGCCAGCAGGATAACAGGGTTAGGCACTGAAGCTTTCTTT.